The present TCR beta chain was sequenced within a study of Ad26.COV2.S vaccination and SARS-CoV-2 variants. Findings and limits, study-wide: While placebo recipients had lower spike-specific TCR breadth, vaccine recipients had more. TCR breadth and depth estimates may have understated total T cell responses.

A word on this clone: Its antigen is as yet unknown.

Assay used: immunoSEQ multiplex PCR; TCRdb lists only in-frame clones, some missing. The top ten hold roughly 3.9% of the sample, which has some 350,000 clones, just over 90% seen once. The sample consisted of peripheral blood, taken after recovery from COVID-19. This sequence was found in a human donor who had recovered from COVID-19.

CDR3 nucleotides: TGTGCCAGTAGTACGACCGGGACAGGAGCCTACGAGCAGTACTTC. Its translation: CASSTTGTGAYEQYF. This chain uses TRBV19 with TRBJ2-7, with TRBD1 identical over 8 bases. This CDR3 region has 15 residues. CDR1 and CDR2 (germline): LNHDA, SQIVND (reference sequence). V dropped 4 bases and J dropped 2; count of bases not matched to a gene: 7.